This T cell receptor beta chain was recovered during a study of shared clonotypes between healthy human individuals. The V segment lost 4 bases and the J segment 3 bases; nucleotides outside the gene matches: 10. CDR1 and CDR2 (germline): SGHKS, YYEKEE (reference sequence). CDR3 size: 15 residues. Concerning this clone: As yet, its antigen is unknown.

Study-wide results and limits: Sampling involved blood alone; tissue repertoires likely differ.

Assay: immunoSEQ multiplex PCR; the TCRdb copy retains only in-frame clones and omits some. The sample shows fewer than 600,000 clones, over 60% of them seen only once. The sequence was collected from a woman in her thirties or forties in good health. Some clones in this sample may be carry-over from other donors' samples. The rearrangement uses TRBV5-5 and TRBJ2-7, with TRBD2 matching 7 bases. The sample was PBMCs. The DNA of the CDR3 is TGTGCCAGCAGCCGCGAGGTGGGGACTATCTACGAGCAGTACTTC. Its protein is CASSREVGTIYEQYF.